The text below deals with one T cell receptor beta chain. These data come from a study of T cell repertoires in cytomegalovirus infection. Study background: Both a matching HLA type and CMV infection were indicated by public TCR beta signatures.

TCRdb re-called the reads through MiXCR, storing one row per CDR3 protein. The table lists about 530,000 distinct CDR3 sequences, around a quarter of them singletons, with 13% in the top ten. This CDR3 comprises 13 residues. Germline V gene data show CDR1 as SGHAT and CDR2 as FQNNGV. V lost 5 bases and J lost 6, with 13 bases in between. Sequenced: PBMCs. The receptor was isolated from a human donor in good health (CMV status not recorded). Some clones in this sample may be carry-over from other donors' samples. This sequence joins TRBV11-2 and TRBJ1-1; tentative D call: TRBD1 (5 bases). DNA for the CDR3: TGTGCCAGCAGCCAAATGGGGGTCCCTGAAGCTTTCTTT. Amino acids: CASSQMGVPEAFF.